Listed here is a single TCR beta chain. The sample comes from a study of blood T cell repertoires in COVID-19. Study information: The study drew acute and convalescent COVID-19 samples from the United States, Italy and Spain.

One Seattle source followed patients from active infection through their disease course. The germline CDR1 and CDR2 sequences are MNHNY and SVGAGI (reference sequence). Trimming cost V 8 bases and J 4 bases, with 14 bases left between them. The CDR3 totals 13 residues. Study processing details: Amplification from reference gene primers served as the basis for estimated nucleated cell counts. Clones were sequenced by immunoSEQ multiplex PCR, and TCRdb holds only the in-frame ones, with some missing. V and J calls and clone size are given by that table; D and trimming were obtained from the DNA. The data contain some 390,000 clones, about 87% of them singletons.

The rearrangement joins TRBV6-6 to TRBJ1-2; D uncertain. Sequencing was performed on peripheral blood. The receptor's source is a woman aged 55-75 years with COVID-19, enrolled during active disease. CDR3 sequence reads: CASVLRYRYGYTF. In DNA form, the CDR3 reads TGTGCCAGCGTACTGAGGTACCGCTATGGCTACACCTTC.